Listed here are 11 T cell receptor beta chains from one sample, sequenced in a study of shared clonotypes between healthy human individuals. Sequencing was performed with immunoSEQ multiplex PCR; in TCRdb, only in-frame clones are kept and a portion is missing. The sample shows about half a million clones, roughly 85% of them seen only once. Sequenced input: PBMCs. Receptors originate from a woman in her 40s in good health. Some clones in this sample may be carry-over from other donors' samples.

This clone was seen repeatedly, ten times or more. The chain is built from TRBV5-6 and TRBJ2-7; 8 bases are a match to TRBD1. Germline values: CDR1 SGHDT, CDR2 YYEEEE. The V gene end was trimmed by 4 bases and the J gene end by 1 base; junction bases not matched to a gene: 4. The CDR3 consists of 14 residues. The CDR3 region is CASSGRQGSYEQYF. The CDR3 DNA is TGTGCCAGCAGCGGCCGACAGGGGTCCTACGAGCAGTACTTC.

For this clone: A read error is the likely source, as a far larger clone sits one nucleotide away. The genes are TRBV5-6 and TRBJ2-1; D is ambiguous. V shed 4 bases and J shed 12 bases, with 17 bases lying between them. This CDR3 is built from 13 residues. The germline CDR1 and CDR2 sequences are SGHDT and YYEEEE. The CDR3 bases are TGTGCCAGCAGCGTTGCACGGAACACTGGGCAGTTCTTC. Translated: CASSVARNTGQFF.

This clone was observed a few times. This chain joins TRBV27 and TRBJ2-5, with D possibly TRBD2 on 5 matching bases. Trimming took off 0 bases at V and 5 bases at J, with 10 bases between the two ends. This CDR3 is built from 14 residues. Germline CDR1 and CDR2: MNHEY and SMNVEV (reference sequence). CDR3 coding DNA: TGTGCCAGCAGTTTATCGGGGAGTGGGGAGACCCAGTACTTC. Encoded protein: CASSLSGSGETQYF.

As DNA, the CDR3 is TGTGCCAGCAGCTTAGTTGTATTGGGCAGAAAGAACACTGAAGCTTTCTTT. Its translation is CASSLVVLGRKNTEAFF. This sequence joins TRBV7-9 and TRBJ1-1; D gene unclear. The CDR3 is made up of 17 amino acids. The V end was cut by 1 base, the J end by 1 base, with 16 bases between. Germline-derived CDR1 and CDR2 are SEHNR and FQNEAQ (reference sequence).

This clone was recorded once. The J gene is TRBJ1-5, the V gene TRBV6-1; D gene uncertain. The CDR3 covers 12 residues. V shed 7 bases and J shed 4 bases, with 8 bases lying between them. Germline CDR1 MNHNS, CDR2 SASEGT. This CDR3 is CASNPRNQPQHF. As DNA, the CDR3 is TGTGCCAGCAACCCAAGGAATCAGCCCCAGCATTTT.

The chain carries TRBV2 and TRBJ1-1; TRBD1 is a possible D gene (6 bases). The CDR3 covers 13 residues. Germline assignment: CDR1 SNHLY and CDR2 FYNNEI. Trimming shortened V by 7 bases and J by 1 base, and 10 bases separated the two germline ends. CDR3 DNA: TGTGCCAGCACCTCGGACAGGAACACTGAAGCTTTCTTT. It codes for CASTSDRNTEAFF.

This clone was detected only once. This chain joins TRBV19 and TRBJ2-7; a weak D match, TRBD2 (6 bases). V lost 3 bases, J lost 1 base, and 13 bases lay in between. CDR1 and CDR2 from the germline V gene are LNHDA and SQIVND (reference sequence). The CDR3 contains 15 residues. For the CDR3, the DNA is TGTGCCAGTAGTATCGGCCGGGACTCTTCCTACGAGCAGTACTTC. This translates into CASSIGRDSSYEQYF.

The chain has TRBV7-9 and TRBJ2-3; TRBD1 matches at 7 bases. V lost 5 bases to trimming and J lost 6 bases; unmatched junction nucleotides: 11. The CDR3 totals 15 residues. The germline V gene has CDR1 SEHNR and CDR2 FQNEAQ (reference sequence). The CDR3 region has the DNA TGTGCCAGCAGCGTCCCTCGACAGGGTGCGGATACGCAGTATTTT. Its translation: CASSVPRQGADTQYF.

The chain combines TRBV11-2 with TRBJ2-1, with D possibly being TRBD1 or TRBD2 (5 bases each). The V gene lost 2 bases and the J gene lost 4 bases, with 9 bases spanning the gap. Germline V gene sequence: CDR1 SGHAT, CDR2 FQNNGV. The CDR3 is 14 amino acids. CDR3 loop: CASSLLGVYNEQFF. As DNA, the CDR3 is TGTGCCAGCAGCTTATTGGGGGTATACAATGAGCAGTTCTTC.

The rearrangement links TRBV18 to TRBJ2-5, with TRBD2 matching over 13 bases. This CDR3 has 15 amino acids. The V gene end was trimmed by 6 bases and the J gene end by 5 bases; junction bases not matched to a gene: 6. Germline V CDR1 and CDR2: KGHSH, LQKENI. CDR3: CASSEGLAGRETQYF. In nucleotides, the CDR3 is TGTGCCAGCTCGGAGGGACTAGCGGGAAGGGAGACCCAGTACTTC.

The chain links TRBV9 to TRBJ1-2; no firm D call. The CDR3 sequence is 16 residues long. CDR1 and CDR2 from the germline V gene are SGDLS and YYNGEE. The ends were cut back, 6 bases at V and 6 bases at J, with 24 bases in the middle. CDR3 DNA: TGTGCCAGCAACGTGTCCGGGGAGCCTAGGATTGATGGCTACACCTTC. The encoded protein is CASNVSGEPRIDGYTF.